These 18 T cell receptor beta chains originate from one sample sequenced in a study of somatic mutations in cytotoxic T cells in rheumatoid arthritis. Profiling relied on immunoSEQ multiplex PCR, and the TCRdb table lists in-frame clones only, not all of them. Among about 15,000 clones, about 69% were seen once, and the ten largest hold 11% to 15%. Sequenced sample: CD8+ T cells sorted from blood. The source is an adult with rheumatoid arthritis.

The chain employs TRBV6-5 and TRBJ2-1; possible D gene TRBD2, 6 bases. Germline loops: CDR1 MNHEY, CDR2 SVGAGI. The CDR3 loop spans 16 amino acids. V was cut by 0 bases and J by 4 bases, with 13 bases left in between. DNA for the CDR3: TGTGCCAGCAGTTACTCTGCGGAGGGAGAATACAATGAGCAGTTCTTC. It encodes CASSYSAEGEYNEQFF.

This chain connects TRBV7-8 to TRBJ2-1, with TRBD2 matching 14 bases. The CDR3 spans 16 residues. Looked up from germline, CDR1 is SGHVS and CDR2 is FQNEAQ. V trimming: 5 bases; J trimming: 3 bases; junction bases outside the gene matches: 3. CDR3 residues: CASSQGTSGSYNEQFF. For the CDR3, the DNA is TGTGCCAGCAGCCAAGGGACTAGCGGGAGCTACAATGAGCAGTTCTTC.

The DNA of the CDR3 is TGTGCCAGCAGCTTCCCCTCCCTCGGGTCCTACAATGAGCAGTTCTTC. Amino acids: CASSFPSLGSYNEQFF. The chain couples TRBV7-9 to TRBJ2-1, with D uncertain. CDR3 length: 16 amino acids. The V end was cut by 3 bases, the J end by 1 base, with 13 bases between. Germline assignment: CDR1 SEHNR and CDR2 FQNEAQ (reference sequence).

As to this clone: The junction departs from germline at one end; a sequencing error may be responsible. Other DNA variants within this sample encode the same CDR3. V gene TRBV5-6 combines with J gene TRBJ1-2; no clear D gene. This CDR3 is 15 amino acids long. Germline V gene lookup returns CDR1 SGHDT and CDR2 YYEEEE. DNA for the CDR3: TGTGCCAGCAGCTTGGGGCAGAACCTTAGATATGGATACACCTTC. Amino acids: CASSLGQNLRYGYTF.

Written as DNA, the CDR3 is TGTGCCAGCAGTTTAAATCCGGGGAATGAGCAGTTCTTC. Encoded protein: CASSLNPGNEQFF. The chain recombines TRBV27 with TRBJ2-1; perhaps TRBD2 as D (5 bases). Trimming removed 2 bases from V and 7 bases from J, with 9 bases in between. Germline V gives CDR1 MNHEY, CDR2 SMNVEV (reference sequence). The CDR3 is made up of 13 amino acids.

V is TRBV4-1 and J is TRBJ2-7; D may be TRBD1 (7 bases). This CDR3 spans 16 amino acids. The V gene lost 0 bases and the J gene lost 0 bases, with 12 bases spanning the gap. CDR1 and CDR2 (germline): MGHRA, YSYEKL. This chain's CDR3 is CASSQEGGGISYEQYF. The CDR3 region has the DNA TGCGCCAGCAGCCAAGAAGGGGGCGGGATCTCCTACGAGCAGTACTTC.

This chain links TRBV15 with TRBJ2-7; no firm D call. Germline CDR1 LNHNV, CDR2 YYDKDF (reference sequence). The CDR3 contains 12 residues. Trimming removed 11 bases from V and 0 bases from J, with 11 bases in between. In nucleotides, the CDR3 is TGTGCCTCAGGCACGGGCTCCTACGAGCAGTACTTC. Amino acids: CASGTGSYEQYF. Complete variable domain (other parts from reference TRBV15 and TRBJ2-7): DAMVIQNPRYQVTQFGKPVTLSCSQTLNHNVMYWYQQKSSQAPKLLFHYYDKDFNNEADTPDNFQSRRPNTSFCFLDIRSPGLGDTAMYLCASGTGSYEQYFGPGTRLTVT.

The chain combines TRBV11-2 with TRBJ2-5, with D unresolved. The CDR3 sequence is 11 residues long. The germline V gene has CDR1 SGHAT and CDR2 FQNNGV. Trimming took 10 bases from V and 5 from J, leaving 11 bases between them. The CDR3 nucleotides read TGTGCCACCACGGTTCGGGAGACCCAGTACTTC. This translates into CATTVRETQYF.

V gene TRBV19 combines with J gene TRBJ2-1, with 9 positions matching TRBD2. CDR1 LNHDA and CDR2 SQIVND come from the germline V gene (reference sequence). CDR3 size: 14 residues. V dropped 1 base and J dropped 7; count of bases not matched to a gene: 2. The CDR3: CASSIGTSVNEQFF. CDR3 DNA: TGTGCCAGTAGTATAGGGACTAGCGTTAATGAGCAGTTCTTC. Full variable domain (remainder filled in from reference TRBV19 and TRBJ2-1): DGGITQSPKYLFRKEGQNVTLSCEQNLNHDAMYWYRQDPGQGLRLIYYSQIVNDFQKGDIAEGYSVSREKKESFPLTVTSAQKNPTAFYLCASSIGTSVNEQFFGPGTRLTVL.

The CDR3 spells CASSPGRSGPQETQYF. The CDR3 nucleotides are TGTGCCAGCAGCCCGGGTAGGAGCGGGCCGCAAGAGACCCAGTACTTC. The chain couples TRBV7-2 to TRBJ2-5; tentatively, D is TRBD2 (6 bases). Trimming removed 5 bases from V and 2 bases from J, with 18 bases in between. There are 16 residues in the CDR3. CDR1 and CDR2 (germline): SGHTA, FQGNSA.

The CDR3 DNA sequence: TGCGCCAGCAGCTTGTGGAGCGGGGGTCTCTACGAGCAGTACTTC. Protein: CASSLWSGGLYEQYF. The chain couples TRBV5-1 to TRBJ2-7; 8 nucleotides agree with TRBD2. The CDR3 runs to 15 residues. Germline V CDR1 and CDR2: SGHRS, YFSETQ. The junction had 6 bases not matched to a gene; V was cut back by 1 base and J by 3 bases.

This chain links TRBV27 with TRBJ2-3, with D tentatively TRBD2 (5 bases). This CDR3 is 14 amino acids long. Germline CDR1 is MNHEY and CDR2 is SMNVEV (reference sequence). Trimming removed 5 bases at V and 1 base at J, with 10 bases between. The CDR3 loop is CASSLSGGTDTQYF. The CDR3 DNA reads TGTGCCAGCAGTCTCTCCGGGGGCACAGATACGCAGTATTTT.

The chain uses TRBV15 and TRBJ2-7; D is perhaps TRBD1 or TRBD2 (5 bases each). Trimming took 0 bases from V and 6 from J, leaving 15 bases between them. Per germline, CDR1 LNHNV and CDR2 YYDKDF (reference sequence). The CDR3 consists of 15 residues. The CDR3 spells CATSRDPEGISEQYF. CDR3 sequence (DNA): TGTGCCACCAGCAGAGATCCAGAGGGGATATCCGAGCAGTACTTC.

The chain joins TRBV15 to TRBJ2-7; 10 bases agree with TRBD2. The CDR3 totals 15 residues. V lost 4 bases, J lost 7 bases, and 10 bases stayed unmatched. Germline CDR1 and CDR2: LNHNV and YYDKDF (reference sequence). The CDR3 here is CATSNLAGGKWEQYF. In DNA form, the CDR3 reads TGTGCCACCAGCAATTTAGCGGGAGGAAAATGGGAGCAGTACTTC.

This clone was seen a handful of times. The chain couples TRBV28 to TRBJ1-5; D is unresolved. The CDR3 length is 14 residues. The germline V gene encodes CDR1 MDHEN and CDR2 SYDVKM. Trimming took 5 bases from V and 0 from J, leaving 8 bases between them. The CDR3 nucleotides read TGTGCCAGCAGTCGACACGATAGCAATCAGCCCCAGCATTTT. As protein: CASSRHDSNQPQHF.

The V call is TRBV18, the J call TRBJ2-5; 9 bases are a match to TRBD1. The CDR3 totals 15 residues. Trimming at V came to 8 bases and at J to 5 bases, leaving 12 bases not matched to a gene. Germline values: CDR1 KGHSH, CDR2 LQKENI. In nucleotides, the CDR3 is TGTGCCAGCGCCCCAACAGGGGGCGTCGGGGAGACCCAGTACTTC. Translated, it gives CASAPTGGVGETQYF.

This rearrangement joins TRBV6-4 to TRBJ2-1; D is perhaps TRBD2 (6 bases). The CDR3 loop spans 17 amino acids. Trimming pared 0 bases from V and 6 bases from J, leaving 18 bases between. The V gene's germline CDR1 is MRHNA and CDR2 SNTAGT. The CDR3 DNA follows: TGTGCCAGCAGTGACTCCGCCGGGACTGGGGTGGGCAATGAGCAGTTCTTC. It specifies CASSDSAGTGVGNEQFF.

The CDR3 sequence: CASSQGPGQGDEQYF. CDR3 DNA sequence: TGTGCCAGCAGCCAAGGTCCGGGACAGGGCGACGAGCAGTACTTC. The rearrangement links TRBV14 to TRBJ2-7, with TRBD1 matching over 9 bases. The length of the CDR3 is 15 residues. V lost 1 base and J lost 5; bases outside the gene matches: 6. Germline CDR1 reads SGHDN; CDR2 reads FVKESK.